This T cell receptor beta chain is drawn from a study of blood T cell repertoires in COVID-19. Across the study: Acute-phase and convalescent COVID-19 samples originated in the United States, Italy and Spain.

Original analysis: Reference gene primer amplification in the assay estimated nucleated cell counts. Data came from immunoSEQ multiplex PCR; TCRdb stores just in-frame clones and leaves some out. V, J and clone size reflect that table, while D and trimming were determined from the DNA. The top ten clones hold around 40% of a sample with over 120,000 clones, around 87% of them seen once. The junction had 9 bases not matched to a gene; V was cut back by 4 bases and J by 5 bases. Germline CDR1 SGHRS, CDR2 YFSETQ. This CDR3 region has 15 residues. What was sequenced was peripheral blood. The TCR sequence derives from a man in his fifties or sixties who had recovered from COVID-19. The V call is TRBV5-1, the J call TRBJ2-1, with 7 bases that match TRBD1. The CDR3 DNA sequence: TGCGCCAGCAGCGTAGGGGACAGAAATAACAATGAGCAGTTCTTC. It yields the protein CASSVGDRNNNEQFF.